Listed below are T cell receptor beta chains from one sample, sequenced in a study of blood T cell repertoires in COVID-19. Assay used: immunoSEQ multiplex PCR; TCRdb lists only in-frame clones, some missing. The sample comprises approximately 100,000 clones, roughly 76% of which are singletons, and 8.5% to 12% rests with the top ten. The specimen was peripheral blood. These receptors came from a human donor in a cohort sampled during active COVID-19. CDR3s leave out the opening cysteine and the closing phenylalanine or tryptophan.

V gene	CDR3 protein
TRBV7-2	ASSPEGGPYEQY
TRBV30	AWTGGSNQPQH
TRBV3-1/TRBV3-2	ASSQVSGTRLSTDTQY
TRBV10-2	ASHGSGRLGGELF
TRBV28	ASSNSGTSSYEQY
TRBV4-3	ASSQVFGQGYT
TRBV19	ASSQLESSYEQY
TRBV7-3	ASSFREGAGGRYNEQF
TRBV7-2	ASSFRDQPQH
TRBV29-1	SVETGGNYGYT
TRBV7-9	ASSSEQGTSGNTIY
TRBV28	ASSQTGEFFIYGYT
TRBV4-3	ASSQAGASGGYEQY
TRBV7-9	ASRPWTGVDEQY
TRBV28	ASRQGNPSYNEQF
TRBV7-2	ASSPRIVLAVYEQY
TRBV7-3	ASSLYPQGAGTGELF
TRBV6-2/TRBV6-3	ASSYAELNTIY
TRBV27	ASSPDGGIGSPLH
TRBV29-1	SVEGGRNYEQY
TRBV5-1	ASRLTTVNTDGYT
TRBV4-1	ASRQGAGNTIY
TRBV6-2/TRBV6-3	ASSYLWVWDRAYASGNTIY
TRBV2	ASSPLPGTDSPLH
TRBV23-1	ASSCLYGQSMYNANTEAF